The 19 T cell receptor beta chains in this list originate from one sample, sequenced in a study of beta chain features in type 1 diabetes. Isolated RNA was reverse transcribed in full, so expressed TCRB transcripts were sequenced. Assay: immunoSEQ multiplex PCR; the TCRdb copy retains only in-frame clones and omits some. The sample yields 200,000 to 250,000 clones, 25% to 30% seen once. Sequencing was performed on central memory CD4+ T cells from blood. The receptor source for this set is a man between 25 and 39 years old in good health.

In regard to this clone: In the same sample, other DNA sequences code for this CDR3. This chain uses TRBV11-2 with TRBJ2-7; D uncertain. The CDR3 sequence is 14 residues long. Germline assignment: CDR1 SGHAT and CDR2 FQNNGV. The V and J ends lost 0 bases and 4 bases respectively, with 10 bases between them. The CDR3 loop is CASSLDSRGYEQYF. CDR3 in DNA: TGTGCCAGCAGCTTAGACTCCCGCGGATACGAGCAGTACTTC.

The chain has TRBV18 and TRBJ1-2; D remains unclear. The CDR3 spans 12 residues. V lost 4 bases and J lost 4, with 7 bases in between. Germline CDR1 reads KGHSH; CDR2 reads LQKENI. CDR3 residues: CASSQQSYGYTF. In nucleotides, the CDR3 is TGTGCCAGCTCACAACAGAGCTATGGCTACACCTTC.

A few counts support this clone. Other DNA sequences in this sample translate to the same CDR3. The rearrangement links TRBV7-9 to TRBJ2-3, with D uncertain. The CDR3 sequence is 12 residues long. V was pared by 4 bases and J by 2 bases, with 4 bases between. CDR1 and CDR2 (germline): SEHNR, FQNEAQ (reference sequence). CDR3 residues: CASSSNTDTQYF. CDR3 nucleotides: TGTGCCAGCAGCTCCAACACAGATACGCAGTATTTT. The whole variable domain, filled in from reference TRBV7-9 and TRBJ2-3, reads DTGVSQNPRHKITKRGQNVTFRCDPISEHNRLYWYRQTLGQGPEFLTYFQNEAQLEKSRLLSDRFSAERPKGSFSTLEIQRTEQGDSAMYLCASSSNTDTQYFGPGTRLTVL.

This clone was seen repeatedly, ten times or more. The chain combines TRBV19 with TRBJ2-1; 9 nucleotides align to TRBD1. Germline trimming cut 6 bases from V and 8 bases from J; bases unmatched to any gene: 11. Germline-derived CDR1 and CDR2 are LNHDA and SQIVND (reference sequence). This CDR3 region has 15 residues. CDR3 coding DNA: TGTGCCAGTAGCTCTACAGGGGGCTCGTTCGATGAGCAGTTCTTC. Translating it yields CASSSTGGSFDEQFF.

This chain links TRBV15 with TRBJ1-1, with D hard to call. V dropped 4 bases and J dropped 8 bases, with 17 bases sitting between them. Per the germline V gene, CDR1 is LNHNV and CDR2 is YYDKDF (reference sequence). The CDR3 runs to 14 residues. The CDR3 is CATSTPTQSGEAFF. In DNA, the CDR3 is TGTGCCACCAGCACCCCGACCCAATCGGGGGAAGCTTTCTTT.

This sequence joins TRBV9 and TRBJ1-4, with TRBD1 matching 7 bases. This CDR3 is 16 amino acids long. The germline CDR1 and CDR2 sequences are SGDLS and YYNGEE. V dropped 4 bases and J dropped 7; count of bases not matched to a gene: 13. The CDR3 nucleotides read TGTGCCAGCAGCCCCCGGGGCCAGGGGGAGGGTGAAAAACTGTTTTTT. Its protein product is CASSPRGQGEGEKLFF.

This clone appeared a few times. The chain is built from TRBV20-1 and TRBJ1-4; possibly TRBD1 for D (5 bases). Germline V gene sequence: CDR1 DFQATT, CDR2 SNEGSKA (reference sequence). The CDR3 covers 11 residues. V lost 7 bases and J lost 8, with 11 bases in between. The CDR3 bases are TGCAGTGGGGTGCGGGACGAAAAACTGTTTTTT. Its protein product is CSGVRDEKLFF.

The rearrangement joins TRBV30 to TRBJ2-7; 7 nucleotides match TRBD2. The CDR3 is made up of 13 amino acids. Germline trimming cut 0 bases from V and 5 bases from J; bases unmatched to any gene: 4. Germline V gene sequence: CDR1 GTSNPN, CDR2 SVGIG (reference sequence). CDR3 bases: TGTGCCTGGAGTGTACTGGGGGGGAACGAGCAGTACTTC. This codes for CAWSVLGGNEQYF.

This clone was counted between two and nine times. This chain links TRBV2 with TRBJ2-2; D perhaps matches TRBD2 (5 bases). CDR3 size: 14 residues. Germline V gene sequence: CDR1 SNHLY, CDR2 FYNNEI. Trimming removed 0 bases from V and 7 bases from J, with 9 bases in between. The CDR3 sequence: CASSEAGVGGELFF. CDR3 bases: TGTGCCAGCAGTGAAGCGGGAGTAGGCGGGGAGCTGTTTTTT.

V gene TRBV5-4 combines with J gene TRBJ2-1; TRBD2 agrees at 7 bases. This CDR3 region has 14 residues. With 3 bases clipped from V and 8 bases from J, the junction kept 8 bases outside the gene matches. Germline assignment: CDR1 SGHNT and CDR2 YYREEE (reference sequence). CDR3 sequence: CASSWTSGGHEQFF. Written as DNA, the CDR3 is TGTGCCAGCAGCTGGACATCGGGAGGCCATGAGCAGTTCTTC.

This clone was counted ten times or more. The chain couples TRBV7-2 to TRBJ2-1; D not resolved. Germline CDR1 and CDR2: SGHTA and FQGNSA. The V gene lost 2 bases and the J gene lost 7 bases, with 9 bases spanning the gap. The CDR3 is 13 residues long. The CDR3 here is CASSLSITNEQFF. The CDR3 DNA reads as TGTGCCAGCAGCTTATCTATTACGAATGAGCAGTTCTTC.

Turning to this clone: Other DNA variants within this sample encode the same CDR3. This chain connects TRBV6-1 to TRBJ1-5, with D maybe TRBD1 (6 bases). CDR1 is MNHNS, CDR2 SASEGT, per germline. Trimming removed 7 bases from V and 4 bases from J, with 14 bases in between. This CDR3 comprises 14 residues. The CDR3 DNA follows: TGTGCCAGCAATCCCACAGGGTCAAATCAGCCCCAGCATTTT. It translates to CASNPTGSNQPQHF.

J is TRBJ1-5 and V is TRBV7-8; TRBD1 matches at 8 bases. CDR1 and CDR2 from the germline V gene are SGHVS and FQNEAQ. With V trimmed by 1 base and J by 4 bases, 3 bases remained unmatched. The CDR3 spans 15 residues. CDR3 sequence reads: CASSLGTGLNQPQHF. DNA for the CDR3: TGTGCCAGCAGCTTAGGGACAGGGCTGAATCAGCCCCAGCATTTT.

V is TRBV2 and J is TRBJ1-5; D is unresolved. The CDR3 consists of 13 residues. Between the trimmed V and J ends, which lost 6 bases and 7 bases, there was a span of 13 bases. Germline CDR1 reads SNHLY; CDR2 reads FYNNEI. The CDR3 region has the DNA TGTGCCAGCAGCAACGGCCACTGGCAGCCCCAGCATTTT. Protein product: CASSNGHWQPQHF.

This clone was detected only a few times. V usage is TRBV30 and J usage is TRBJ1-6; D is possibly TRBD1 (6 bases). Trimming stripped 5 bases from V and 10 bases from J, with 18 bases between. Germline V lookup: CDR1 GTSNPN, CDR2 SVGIG (reference sequence). The CDR3 length is 14 residues. The CDR3 sequence is CAWLSLRGKSPLHF. CDR3 nucleotides: TGTGCCTGGTTAAGTCTCAGGGGAAAATCACCCCTCCACTTT.

This clone turned up a few times. CDR3 region: CATSTGAGETQYF. Here the CDR3 DNA reads TGTGCCACCAGCACAGGGGCGGGGGAGACCCAGTACTTC. The chain is built from TRBV15 and TRBJ2-5; D may be TRBD1 or TRBD2 (6 bases each). V was shortened by 4 bases and J by 5 bases, with 11 bases between the two germline ends. This CDR3 contains 13 residues. Germline loops: CDR1 LNHNV, CDR2 YYDKDF (reference sequence).

This clone was counted between two and nine times. The J gene is TRBJ2-1, the V gene TRBV27; weak D call: TRBD2 (6 bases). Germline CDR1 is MNHEY and CDR2 is SMNVEV (reference sequence). V lost 10 bases to trimming and J lost 4 bases, with 23 bases between them. This CDR3 has 16 amino acids. The CDR3 reads CATMSVSGYRYNEQFF. The CDR3 bases are TGTGCCACCATGAGTGTTAGCGGATATAGATACAATGAGCAGTTCTTC.

This sequence joins TRBV6-1 and TRBJ2-6; D call uncertain. Germline V lookup: CDR1 MNHNS, CDR2 SASEGT. V was pared by 1 base and J by 4 bases, with 8 bases between. The CDR3 covers 15 residues. The CDR3 nucleotides are TGTGCCAGCAGTGAAGGGGCATCAGGGGCCAACGTCCTGACTTTC. It specifies CASSEGASGANVLTF.

The chain is built from TRBV10-2 and TRBJ1-4, with TRBD1 matching over 12 bases. J gave up 8 bases and V 4 bases, and 11 bases lay outside the gene matches. Germline loops: CDR1 WSHSY, CDR2 SAAADI. The CDR3 contains 17 residues. CDR3: CASSAGTGGGGPEKLFF. The CDR3, as DNA: TGCGCCAGCAGTGCCGGGACAGGGGGCGGGGGGCCCGAAAAACTGTTTTTT.